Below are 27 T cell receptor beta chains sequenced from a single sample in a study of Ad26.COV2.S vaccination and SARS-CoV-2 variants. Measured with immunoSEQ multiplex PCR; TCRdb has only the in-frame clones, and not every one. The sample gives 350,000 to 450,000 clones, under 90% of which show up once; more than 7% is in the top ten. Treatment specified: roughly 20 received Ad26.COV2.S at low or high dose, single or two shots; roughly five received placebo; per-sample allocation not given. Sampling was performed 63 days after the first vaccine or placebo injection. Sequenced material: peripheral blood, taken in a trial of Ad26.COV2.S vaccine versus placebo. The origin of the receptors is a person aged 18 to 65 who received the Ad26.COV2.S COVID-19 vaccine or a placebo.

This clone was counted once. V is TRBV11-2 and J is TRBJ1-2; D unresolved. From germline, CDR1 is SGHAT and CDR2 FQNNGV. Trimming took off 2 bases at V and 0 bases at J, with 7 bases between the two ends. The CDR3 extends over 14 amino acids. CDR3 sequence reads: CASSLRGTNYGYTF. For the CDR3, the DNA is TGTGCCAGCAGCTTACGCGGGACTAACTATGGCTACACCTTC.

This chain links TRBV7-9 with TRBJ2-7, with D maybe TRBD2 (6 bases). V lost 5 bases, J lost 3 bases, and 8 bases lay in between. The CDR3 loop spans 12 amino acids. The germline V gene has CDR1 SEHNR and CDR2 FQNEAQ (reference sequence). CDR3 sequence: CASSGDFYEQYF. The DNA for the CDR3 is TGTGCCAGCAGCGGGGACTTCTACGAGCAGTACTTC.

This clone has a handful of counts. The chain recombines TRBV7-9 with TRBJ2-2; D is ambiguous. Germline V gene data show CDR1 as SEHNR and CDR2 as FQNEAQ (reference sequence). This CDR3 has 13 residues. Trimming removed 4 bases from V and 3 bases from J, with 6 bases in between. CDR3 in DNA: TGTGCCAGCAGCTATCAGGACACCGGGGAGCTGTTTTTT. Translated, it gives CASSYQDTGELFF.

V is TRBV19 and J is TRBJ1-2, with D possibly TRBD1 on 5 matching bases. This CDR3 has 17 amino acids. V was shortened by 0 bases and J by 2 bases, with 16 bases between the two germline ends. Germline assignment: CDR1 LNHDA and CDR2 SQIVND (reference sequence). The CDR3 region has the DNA TGTGCCAGTAGTATAGATTCGACGGGGCACAGCAACTATGGCTACACCTTC. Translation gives CASSIDSTGHSNYGYTF.

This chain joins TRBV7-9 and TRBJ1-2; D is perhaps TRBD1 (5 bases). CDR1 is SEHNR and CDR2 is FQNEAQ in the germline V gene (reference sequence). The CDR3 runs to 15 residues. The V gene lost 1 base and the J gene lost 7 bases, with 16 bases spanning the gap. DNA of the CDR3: TGTGCCAGCAGCTTAGACGGACATTCCAGCTTTGGCTACACCTTC. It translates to CASSLDGHSSFGYTF.

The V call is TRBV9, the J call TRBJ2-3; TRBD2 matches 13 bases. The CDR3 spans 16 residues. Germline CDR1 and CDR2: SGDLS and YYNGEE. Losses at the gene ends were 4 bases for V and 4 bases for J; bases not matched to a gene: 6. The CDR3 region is CASSPRGLAGADTQYF. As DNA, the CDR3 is TGTGCCAGCAGCCCCCGCGGACTAGCGGGGGCAGATACGCAGTATTTT.

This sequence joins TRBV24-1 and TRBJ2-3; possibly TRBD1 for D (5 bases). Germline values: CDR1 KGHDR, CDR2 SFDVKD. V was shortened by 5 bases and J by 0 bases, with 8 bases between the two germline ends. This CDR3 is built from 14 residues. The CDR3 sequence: CATSGTGSTDTQYF. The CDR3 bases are TGTGCCACCAGTGGTACAGGTAGCACAGATACGCAGTATTTT.

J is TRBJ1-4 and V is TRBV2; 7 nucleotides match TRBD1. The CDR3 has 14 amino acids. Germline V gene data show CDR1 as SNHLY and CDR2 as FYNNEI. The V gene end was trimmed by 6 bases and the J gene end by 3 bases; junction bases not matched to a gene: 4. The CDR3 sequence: CASSRQGSNEKLFF. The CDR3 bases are TGTGCCAGCAGCAGACAGGGATCTAATGAAAAACTGTTTTTT.

The CDR3 DNA sequence: TGTGCCAGCAGTGAACAGGGGTACGATGAGCAGTTCTTC. Protein sequence: CASSEQGYDEQFF. V is TRBV2 and J is TRBJ2-1; D might be TRBD1 (6 bases). The CDR3 is 13 residues long. Germline values: CDR1 SNHLY, CDR2 FYNNEI. The V gene lost 2 bases and the J gene lost 8 bases, with 10 bases spanning the gap.

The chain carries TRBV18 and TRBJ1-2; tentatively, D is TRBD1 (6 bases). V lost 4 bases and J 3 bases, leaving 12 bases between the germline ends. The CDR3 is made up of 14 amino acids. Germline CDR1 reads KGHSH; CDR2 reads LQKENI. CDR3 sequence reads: CASSQLRGDYGYTF. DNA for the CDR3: TGTGCCAGCTCACAACTCAGGGGAGACTATGGCTACACCTTC.

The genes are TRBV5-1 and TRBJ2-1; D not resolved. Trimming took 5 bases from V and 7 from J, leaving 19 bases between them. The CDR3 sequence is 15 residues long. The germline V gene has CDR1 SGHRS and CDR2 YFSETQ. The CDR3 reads CASSIQASSTNEQFF. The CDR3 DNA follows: TGCGCCAGCAGTATTCAAGCGAGCTCTACAAATGAGCAGTTCTTC. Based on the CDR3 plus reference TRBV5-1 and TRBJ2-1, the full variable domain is KAGVTQTPRYLIKTRGQQVTLSCSPISGHRSVSWYQQTPGQGLQFLFEYFSETQRNKGNFPGRFSGRQFSNSRSEMNVSTLELGDSALYLCASSIQASSTNEQFFGPGTRLTVL.

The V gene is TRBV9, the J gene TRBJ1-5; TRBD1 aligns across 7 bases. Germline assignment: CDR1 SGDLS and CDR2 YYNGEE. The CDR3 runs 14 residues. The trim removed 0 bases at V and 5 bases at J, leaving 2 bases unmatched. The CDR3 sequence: CASSVGDRDQPQHF. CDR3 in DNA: TGTGCCAGCAGCGTAGGGGACAGAGATCAGCCCCAGCATTTT.

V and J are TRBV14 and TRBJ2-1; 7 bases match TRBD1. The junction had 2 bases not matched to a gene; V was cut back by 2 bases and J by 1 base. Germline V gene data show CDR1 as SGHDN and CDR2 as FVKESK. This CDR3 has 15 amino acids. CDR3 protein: CASSQIQGSYNEQFF. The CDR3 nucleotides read TGTGCCAGCAGCCAAATACAGGGGTCCTACAATGAGCAGTTCTTC.

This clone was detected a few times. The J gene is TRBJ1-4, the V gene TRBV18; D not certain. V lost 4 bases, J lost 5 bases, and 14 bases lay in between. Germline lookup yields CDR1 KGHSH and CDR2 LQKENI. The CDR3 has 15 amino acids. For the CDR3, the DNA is TGTGCCAGCTCACTGCAGGCTCGGGGAAATGAAAAACTGTTTTTT. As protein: CASSLQARGNEKLFF.

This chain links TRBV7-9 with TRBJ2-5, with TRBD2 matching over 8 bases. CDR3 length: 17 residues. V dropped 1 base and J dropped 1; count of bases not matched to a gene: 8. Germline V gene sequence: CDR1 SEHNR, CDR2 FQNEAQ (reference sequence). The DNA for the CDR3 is TGTGCCAGCAGCTTAGGGCTAGCGGGCAATGTCCAAGAGACCCAGTACTTC. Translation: CASSLGLAGNVQETQYF.

CDR3 DNA sequence: TGTGCCATCAGTGAGTCTCAGAACTCTGGAAACACCATATATTTT. Its translation: CAISESQNSGNTIYF. The chain has TRBV10-3 and TRBJ1-3; D ambiguous. Per germline, CDR1 ENHRY and CDR2 SYGVKD. V was cut by 0 bases and J by 0 bases, with 6 bases left in between. The CDR3 has 15 amino acids.

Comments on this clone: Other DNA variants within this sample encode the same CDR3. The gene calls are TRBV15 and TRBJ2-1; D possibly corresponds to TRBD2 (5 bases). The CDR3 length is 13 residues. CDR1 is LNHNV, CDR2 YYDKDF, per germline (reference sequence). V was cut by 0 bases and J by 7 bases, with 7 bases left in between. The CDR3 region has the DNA TGTGCCACCAGCAGAGATAGAGGGAATGAGCAGTTCTTC. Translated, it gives CATSRDRGNEQFF.

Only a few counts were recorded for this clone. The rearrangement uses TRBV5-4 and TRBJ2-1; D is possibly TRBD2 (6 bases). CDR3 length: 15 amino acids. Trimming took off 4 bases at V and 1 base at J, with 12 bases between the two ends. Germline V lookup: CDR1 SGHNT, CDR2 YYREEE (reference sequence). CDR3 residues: CASSQNSGSYNEQFF. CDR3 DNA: TGTGCCAGCAGCCAAAATAGCGGATCCTACAATGAGCAGTTCTTC.

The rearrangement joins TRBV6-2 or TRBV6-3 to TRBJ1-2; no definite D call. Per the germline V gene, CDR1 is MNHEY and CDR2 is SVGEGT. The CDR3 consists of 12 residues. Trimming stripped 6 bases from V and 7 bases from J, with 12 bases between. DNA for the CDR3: TGTGCCAGCAGCGGACTGGACGGTGGCTACACCTTC. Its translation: CASSGLDGGYTF.

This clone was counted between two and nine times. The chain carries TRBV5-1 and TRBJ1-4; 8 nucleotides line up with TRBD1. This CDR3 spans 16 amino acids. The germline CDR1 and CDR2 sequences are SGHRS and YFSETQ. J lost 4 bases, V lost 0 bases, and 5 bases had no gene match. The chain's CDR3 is CASSLGSGGGNEKLFF. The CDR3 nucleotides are TGCGCCAGCAGCTTGGGGTCAGGGGGCGGTAATGAAAAACTGTTTTTT. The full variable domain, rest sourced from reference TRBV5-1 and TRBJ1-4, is KAGVTQTPRYLIKTRGQQVTLSCSPISGHRSVSWYQQTPGQGLQFLFEYFSETQRNKGNFPGRFSGRQFSNSRSEMNVSTLELGDSALYLCASSLGSGGGNEKLFFGSGTQLSVL.

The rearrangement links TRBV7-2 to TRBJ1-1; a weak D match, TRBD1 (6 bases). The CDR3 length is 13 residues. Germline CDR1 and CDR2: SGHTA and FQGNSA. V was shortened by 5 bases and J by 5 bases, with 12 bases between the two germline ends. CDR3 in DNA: TGTGCCAGCAGCGGGGGCTTGGGAACTGAAGCTTTCTTT. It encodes CASSGGLGTEAFF. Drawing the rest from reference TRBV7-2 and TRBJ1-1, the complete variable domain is GAGVSQSPSNKVTEKGKDVELRCDPISGHTALYWYRQSLGQGLEFLIYFQGNSAPDKSGLPSDRFSAERTGGSVSTLTIQRTQQEDSAVYLCASSGGLGTEAFFGQGTRLTVV.

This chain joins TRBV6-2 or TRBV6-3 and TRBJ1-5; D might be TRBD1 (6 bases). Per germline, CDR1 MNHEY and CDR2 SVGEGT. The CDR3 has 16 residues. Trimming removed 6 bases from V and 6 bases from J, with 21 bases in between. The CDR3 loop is CASSRPGTFIGQPQHF. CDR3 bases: TGTGCCAGCAGCCGACCCGGGACATTTATTGGTCAGCCCCAGCATTTT.

The CDR3 DNA reads TGTGCCAGCAGCGGGAGGGTAGATACGCAGTATTTT. It specifies CASSGRVDTQYF. This chain uses TRBV7-2 with TRBJ2-3; 7 bases match TRBD2. CDR3 length equals 12 residues. The trim removed 5 bases at V and 5 bases at J, leaving 1 base unmatched. From germline, CDR1 is SGHTA and CDR2 FQGNSA.

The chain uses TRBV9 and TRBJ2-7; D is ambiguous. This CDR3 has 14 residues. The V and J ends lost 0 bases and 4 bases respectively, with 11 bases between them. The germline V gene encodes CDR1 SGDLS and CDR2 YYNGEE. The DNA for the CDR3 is TGTGCCAGCAGCGTAGATTTCGGTGTTTACGAGCAGTACTTC. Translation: CASSVDFGVYEQYF.

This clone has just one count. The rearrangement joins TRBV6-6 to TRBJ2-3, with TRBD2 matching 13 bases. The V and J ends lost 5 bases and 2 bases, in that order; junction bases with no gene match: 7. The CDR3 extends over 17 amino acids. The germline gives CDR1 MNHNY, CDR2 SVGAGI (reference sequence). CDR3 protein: CASSLGTSGIVTDTQYF. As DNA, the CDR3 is TGTGCCAGCAGTCTCGGGACTAGCGGGATTGTCACAGATACGCAGTATTTT.

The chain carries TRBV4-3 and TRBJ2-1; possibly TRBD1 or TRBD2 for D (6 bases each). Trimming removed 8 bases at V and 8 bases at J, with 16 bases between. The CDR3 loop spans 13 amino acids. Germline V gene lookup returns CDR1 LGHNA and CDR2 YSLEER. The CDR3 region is CASAYRDLDEQFF. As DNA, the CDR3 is TGCGCCAGCGCCTACAGGGACTTGGATGAGCAGTTCTTC.

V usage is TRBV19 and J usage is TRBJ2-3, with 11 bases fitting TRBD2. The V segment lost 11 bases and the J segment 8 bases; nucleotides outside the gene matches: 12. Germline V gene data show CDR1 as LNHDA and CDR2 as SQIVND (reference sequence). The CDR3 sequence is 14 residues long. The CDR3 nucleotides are TGTGCCGGTAAGACTAGCGGGGACCGAGCTACGCAGTATTTT. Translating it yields CAGKTSGDRATQYF. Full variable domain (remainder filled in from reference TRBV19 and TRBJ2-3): DGGITQSPKYLFRKEGQNVTLSCEQNLNHDAMYWYRQDPGQGLRLIYYSQIVNDFQKGDIAEGYSVSREKKESFPLTVTSAQKNPTAFYLCAGKTSGDRATQYFGPGTRLTVL.